The clone carrying this T cell receptor beta chain was detected only a few times. V was shortened by 0 bases and J by 3 bases, with 6 bases between the two germline ends. This CDR3 has 13 amino acids. The germline V gene has CDR1 GTSNPN and CDR2 SVGIG (reference sequence). These data belong to a study of T cells in localized non-small cell lung cancer. The protocol was immunoSEQ multiplex PCR, while the TCRdb copy is restricted to in-frame clones and leaves out a portion. This sample has about 45,000 clones, with 81% found just once. The receptor comes from a man aged 35 to 69 with stage III lung adenocarcinoma. The V and J genes are TRBV30 and TRBJ1-5; D remains ambiguous. This sample comprised peripheral blood mononuclear cells, obtained before any cancer treatment. The chain's CDR3 is CAWSVRTNQPQHF. The CDR3 coding sequence is TGTGCCTGGAGTGTAAGAACCAATCAGCCCCAGCATTTT.